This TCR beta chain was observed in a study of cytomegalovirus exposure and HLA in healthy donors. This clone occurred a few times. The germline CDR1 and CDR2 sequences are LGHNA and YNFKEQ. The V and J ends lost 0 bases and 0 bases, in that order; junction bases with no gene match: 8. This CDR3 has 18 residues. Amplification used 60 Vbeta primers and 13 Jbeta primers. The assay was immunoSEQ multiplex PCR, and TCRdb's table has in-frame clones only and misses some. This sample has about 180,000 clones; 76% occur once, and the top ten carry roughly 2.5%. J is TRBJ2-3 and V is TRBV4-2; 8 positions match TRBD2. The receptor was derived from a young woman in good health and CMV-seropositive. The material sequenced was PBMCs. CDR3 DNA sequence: TGTGCCAGCAGCCAAGATGGGAGGGCTAGCGGGAGCACAGATACGCAGTATTTT. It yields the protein CASSQDGRASGSTDTQYF.